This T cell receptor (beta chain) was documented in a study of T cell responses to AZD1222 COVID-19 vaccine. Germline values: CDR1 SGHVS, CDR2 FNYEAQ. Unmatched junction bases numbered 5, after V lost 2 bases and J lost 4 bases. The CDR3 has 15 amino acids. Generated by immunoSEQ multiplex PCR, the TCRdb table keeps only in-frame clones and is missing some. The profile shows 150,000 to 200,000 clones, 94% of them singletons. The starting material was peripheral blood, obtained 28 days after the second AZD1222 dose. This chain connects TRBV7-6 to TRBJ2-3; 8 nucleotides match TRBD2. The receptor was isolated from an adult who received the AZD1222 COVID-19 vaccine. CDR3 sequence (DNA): TGTGCCAGCAGCTTAACCGGGAGGGGTTCAGATACGCAGTATTTT. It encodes CASSLTGRGSDTQYF.